This T cell receptor beta chain was documented in a study of blood T cell repertoires in COVID-19. Notes on this clone: At one end, the junction sequence differs from germline, possibly due to a read error.

Cohorts were assigned according to the clinical history that participants reported. Cohort 3 recovered donors had two negative PCRs, clearance, or symptom resolution. Data came from immunoSEQ multiplex PCR; TCRdb stores just in-frame clones and leaves some out. The sample shows around 230,000 clones, about 85% of them seen only once. This CDR3 comprises 16 residues. Germline CDR1 is SSHAT and CDR2 is FNYEAQ (reference sequence). Sequencing used PBMCs or T cells enriched from blood (not recorded which). The source of this sequence is a woman aged 25 to 39 who had recovered from COVID-19. The chain uses TRBV7-7 and TRBJ2-5; TRBD2 matches at 11 bases. CDR3 loop: CASSTGLAAYQETQYF. The CDR3 DNA is TGTGCTAGCAGCACGGGACTAGCGGCCTATCAAGAGACCCAGTACTTC.